The rows below give T cell receptor beta chains drawn from one sample of a study of neurological immune-mediated disorders. MiXCR, applied by TCRdb to the 5' RACE reads, yields one record per CDR3 protein. The sample yields 40,000 to 55,000 distinct CDR3 sequences, approximately 2.8% seen once. The sample comprised PBMCs. The receptor source for this set is a woman in her forties or fifties with multiple sclerosis. Each CDR3 is given with its conserved first and last residue. Fields, in order: J gene, V gene, clone size, D gene, CDR3 DNA, CDR3 protein. A D gene is named only where the DNA matches it firmly. Clone size is stated in some rows and not others, as once, few, many or a class when expanded.

J: TRBJ2-5; V: TRBV29-1; size: many; D: TRBD1; DNA: TGCAGCGTCTCCAACAGGGGTTATGAGACCCAGTACTTC; CDR3: CSVSNRGYETQYF
J: TRBJ2-3; V: TRBV20-1; size: many; D: .; DNA: TGCAGTGCTGGCAGGACAGCAGATACGCAGTATTTT; CDR3: CSAGRTADTQYF
J: TRBJ2-2; V: TRBV20-1; size: medium-sized; D: .; DNA: TGCAGTGTTACTTCCCCGTCGGGCACCGGGGAGCTGTTTTTT; CDR3: CSVTSPSGTGELFF
J: TRBJ2-3; V: TRBV5-1; size: many; D: TRBD2; DNA: TGCGCCAGCACCCCATTCAGCGGGGGGGGCACAGATACGCAGTATTTT; CDR3: CASTPFSGGGTDTQYF
J: TRBJ1-5; V: TRBV5-1; size: many; D: .; DNA: TGCGCCAGCAGCTTGGATACGGGTAATCAGCCCCAGCATTTT; CDR3: CASSLDTGNQPQHF
J: TRBJ2-3; V: TRBV7-6; size: many; D: TRBD1; DNA: TGTGCCAGCAGCCTAACAGGGACAGGGAGGGCAGATACGCAGTATTTT; CDR3: CASSLTGTGRADTQYF
J: TRBJ2-7; V: TRBV3-1; size: few; D: .; DNA: TGTGACAGCAGCACAAATTCCTACGAGCAGTACTTC; CDR3: CDSSTNSYEQYF
J: TRBJ2-5; V: TRBV5-1; size: many; D: .; DNA: TGCGCCAGCACTTTAGACGGTCAGATGAAGACCCAGTACTTC; CDR3: CASTLDGQMKTQYF
J: TRBJ2-3; V: TRBV5-1; size: many; D: .; DNA: TGCGCCAGCAGCCCATCGGGGGTTAGCACAGATACGCAGTATTTT; CDR3: CASSPSGVSTDTQYF
J: TRBJ1-1; V: TRBV4-1; size: many; D: .; DNA: TGCGCCAGCACGCCTCAAGAGGGCAGGGAGAACACTGAAGCTTTCTTT; CDR3: CASTPQEGRENTEAFF
J: TRBJ1-3; V: TRBV2; size: many; D: .; DNA: TGTGCCAGCAGTGAAGTGGCGGGTGGAAACACCATATATTTT; CDR3: CASSEVAGGNTIYF
J: TRBJ2-7; V: TRBV9; size: many; D: .; DNA: TGTGCCAGCAGCCCTCATCCCGGAAGGGATGAGCAGTACTTC; CDR3: CASSPHPGRDEQYF
J: TRBJ2-7; V: TRBV28; size: many; D: .; DNA: TGTGCCAGCAGTCCTGGCGGGTCTCTGGACGAGCAGTACTTC; CDR3: CASSPGGSLDEQYF
J: TRBJ2-5; V: TRBV5-6; size: many; D: TRBD1; DNA: TGTGCCAGCAGCGTACAGGGGCTCCGAGAGACCCAGTACTTC; CDR3: CASSVQGLRETQYF
J: TRBJ2-1; V: TRBV5-1; size: many; D: .; DNA: TGCGCCAGCAGCTTGTTTTCAGGGAGAGGGAGTGAGCAGTTCTTC; CDR3: CASSLFSGRGSEQFF
J: TRBJ2-1; V: TRBV5-5; size: many; D: TRBD2; DNA: TGTGCCAGCAGCCCCCCTAGCGGCAATGAGCAGTTCTTC; CDR3: CASSPPSGNEQFF
J: TRBJ1-1; V: TRBV5-1; size: many; D: .; DNA: TGCGCCAGCAGCTTGGGTGCTGGGGTGAACACTGAAGCTTTCTTT; CDR3: CASSLGAGVNTEAFF
J: TRBJ2-1; V: TRBV27; size: many; D: .; DNA: TGTGCCAGCAGTTTAGTGGGGCAGGGTGGGTCCAATGAGCAGTTCTTC; CDR3: CASSLVGQGGSNEQFF
J: TRBJ1-5; V: TRBV29-1; size: many; D: .; DNA: TGCAGTCTCGGGGCAGGGACGGTCAATCAGCCCCAGCATTTT; CDR3: CSLGAGTVNQPQHF
J: TRBJ1-1; V: TRBV6-1; size: many; D: .; DNA: TGTGCCAGCAGTGGAGGGTCAAACACTGAAGCTTTCTTT; CDR3: CASSGGSNTEAFF
J: TRBJ2-7; V: TRBV7-2; size: many; D: .; DNA: TGTGCCAGCAGCATTAAGGGCTCCTACGAGCAGTACTTC; CDR3: CASSIKGSYEQYF
J: TRBJ2-1; V: TRBV5-6; size: many; D: TRBD2; DNA: TGTGCCAGCAGCTTGATACTAGCGACTGAGCAGTTCTTC; CDR3: CASSLILATEQFF
J: TRBJ2-1; V: TRBV6-5; size: many; D: TRBD2; DNA: TGTGCCAGCAAGCTAGCGGGAGGGCCGTACGAGCAGTTCTTC; CDR3: CASKLAGGPYEQFF
J: TRBJ1-2; V: TRBV20-1; size: many; D: .; DNA: TGCAGTGCTAGAGGCCAGGGGCCCAACTATGGCTACACCTTC; CDR3: CSARGQGPNYGYTF
J: TRBJ2-3; V: TRBV5-1; size: many; D: TRBD1; DNA: TGCGCCAGCAGCTCCACAGGGGTGGGCACAGATACGCAGTATTTT; CDR3: CASSSTGVGTDTQYF
J: TRBJ1-4; V: TRBV7-9; size: many; D: .; DNA: TGTGCCAGCAGCTTAGTGTATGGGGGCGAGGAAAAACTGTTTTTT; CDR3: CASSLVYGGEEKLFF
J: TRBJ2-2; V: TRBV5-1; size: many; D: .; DNA: TGCGCCAGCAGCTTGCCCCGGACTCCCGACACCGGGGAGCTGTTTTTT; CDR3: CASSLPRTPDTGELFF
J: TRBJ2-3; V: TRBV28; size: .; D: .; DNA: TGTGCCAGCAGTGGGGGGAGCACAGATACGCAGTATTTT; CDR3: CASSGGSTDTQYF
J: TRBJ2-7; V: TRBV10-1; size: many; D: .; DNA: TGCGCCAGCAGTGACAGGGTCCCCCCTTGGGAGCAGTACTTC; CDR3: CASSDRVPPWEQYF
J: TRBJ2-5; V: TRBV6-5; size: many; D: .; DNA: TGTGCCAGCAATCGTGTAGGGGAGACCCAGTACTTC; CDR3: CASNRVGETQYF
J: TRBJ2-2; V: TRBV7-3; size: few; D: .; DNA: TGTGCCAGCAGCCCAGACAGGTCCACGAACACCGGGGAGCTGTTTTTT; CDR3: CASSPDRSTNTGELFF
J: TRBJ1-3; V: TRBV10-3; size: .; D: .; DNA: TGTGCCATCCGAGAAGCGGGGTCCGGAAAAAACATATATTTT; CDR3: CAIREAGSGKNIYF
J: TRBJ1-1; V: TRBV5-1; size: many; D: TRBD1; DNA: TGCGCCAGCAGCTTGGGACGGGACAGTGAAGCTTTCTTT; CDR3: CASSLGRDSEAFF
J: TRBJ2-3; V: TRBV7-2; size: many; D: TRBD2; DNA: TGTGCCAGCAGCCTCGGGACTAGCGGGAGAGATACGCAGTATTTT; CDR3: CASSLGTSGRDTQYF
J: TRBJ1-1; V: TRBV5-1; size: few; D: .; DNA: TGCGCCAGCAGCTTGGAATGGAGGGACACTGAAGCTTTCTTT; CDR3: CASSLEWRDTEAFF
J: TRBJ2-5; V: TRBV9; size: many; D: .; DNA: TGTGCCAGCAGCCGGTCACCGGGACAACAACAAGAGACCCAGTACTTC; CDR3: CASSRSPGQQQETQYF
J: TRBJ2-1; V: TRBV28; size: .; D: .; DNA: TGTGCCAGCAGGTTTAACAATGAGCAGTTCTTC; CDR3: CASRFNNEQFF
J: TRBJ1-6; V: TRBV12-3/TRBV12-4; size: many; D: TRBD1; DNA: TGTGCCAGCAGTTCATGGACAGGGGGTAGTTCACCCCTCCACTTT; CDR3: CASSSWTGGSSPLHF
J: TRBJ2-7; V: TRBV27; size: many; D: .; DNA: TGTGCCAGCAGTCCCTCGGGAATCAACTACGAGCAGTACTTC; CDR3: CASSPSGINYEQYF
J: TRBJ2-3; V: TRBV20-1; size: many; D: .; DNA: TGCAGTGCTAGAGTAGGAGGGACTAGCACAGATACGCAGTATTTT; CDR3: CSARVGGTSTDTQYF
J: TRBJ1-1; V: TRBV7-9; size: many; D: .; DNA: TGTGCCAGCAGCACCAGACCCGTGACAGAGAACACTGAAGCTTTCTTT; CDR3: CASSTRPVTENTEAFF
J: TRBJ2-3; V: TRBV3-1; size: many; D: .; DNA: TGTGCCAGCAGGGAGGGGGCAAAGGGAGATACGCAGTATTTT; CDR3: CASREGAKGDTQYF
J: TRBJ1-6; V: TRBV9; size: many; D: .; DNA: TGTGCCAGCAGCGTAAGGCCAGATGATTCACCCCTCCACTTT; CDR3: CASSVRPDDSPLHF